The 26 T cell receptor beta chains below were found in one sample sequenced in a study of OX40 agonist ivuxolimab in advanced cancers. TCRdb's table, derived via immunoSEQ multiplex PCR, lists solely in-frame clones and lacks some. The sample carries fewer than 70,000 clones, 86% recorded once. The material was CD4+ or CD8+ T cells sorted from blood, obtained in a trial of the OX40 agonist ivuxolimab. The receptors shown here come from an adult with an advanced solid tumor such as melanoma, head and neck, liver or kidney cancer.

The CDR3 loop is CAWSRFEGGGQFF. The CDR3 nucleotides are TGTGCCTGGAGTCGATTTGAGGGAGGTGGGCAGTTCTTC. This sequence joins TRBV30 and TRBJ2-1; D possibly corresponds to TRBD2 (6 bases). Trimming pared 2 bases from V and 12 bases from J, leaving 17 bases between. Germline values: CDR1 GTSNPN, CDR2 SVGIG (reference sequence). This CDR3 spans 13 amino acids. Using reference TRBV30 and TRBJ2-1 for the parts outside the CDR3, the full variable domain is SQTIHQWPATLVQPVGSPLSLECTVEGTSNPNLYWYRQAAGRGLQLLFYSVGIGQISSEVPQNLSASRPQDRQFILSSKKLLLSDSGFYLCAWSRFEGGGQFFGPGTRLTVL.

The chain uses TRBV28 and TRBJ2-2; 12 bases are a match to TRBD2. With V trimmed by 6 bases and J by 7 bases, 21 bases remained unmatched. Germline V gene data show CDR1 as MDHEN and CDR2 as SYDVKM. The CDR3 contains 20 residues. CDR3 residues: CASSPRVLAGGPRRVGELFF. The CDR3 DNA reads as TGTGCCAGCAGCCCTAGGGTACTAGCGGGGGGCCCCCGTAGGGTCGGGGAGCTGTTTTTT.

The chain recombines TRBV6-5 with TRBJ1-6; D is possibly TRBD1 (5 bases). V was clipped by 4 bases and J by 7 bases, with 11 bases between them. The germline V gene has CDR1 MNHEY and CDR2 SVGAGI. The CDR3 extends over 14 amino acids. This chain's CDR3 is CASSFQGINSPLHF. CDR3 DNA: TGTGCCAGCAGTTTTCAGGGTATAAATTCACCCCTCCACTTT.

This chain uses TRBV19 with TRBJ1-2, with TRBD1 identical over 9 bases. CDR1 and CDR2 from the germline V gene are LNHDA and SQIVND (reference sequence). V lost 7 bases and J lost 4; bases outside the gene matches: 7. The CDR3 sequence is 14 residues long. The CDR3 spells CASISGQGFYGYTF. The CDR3 DNA reads as TGTGCCAGTATTTCGGGACAGGGCTTCTATGGCTACACCTTC.

The V call is TRBV2, the J call TRBJ1-2; a possible D gene is TRBD1 (5 bases). From germline, CDR1 is SNHLY and CDR2 FYNNEI. Trimming cost V 4 bases and J 3 bases, with 9 bases left between them. The CDR3 totals 13 residues. CDR3 DNA: TGTGCCAGCAGTGCCCCGACAGACTATGGCTACACCTTC. Protein sequence: CASSAPTDYGYTF. Complete variable domain (other parts from reference TRBV2 and TRBJ1-2): EPEVTQTPSHQVTQMGQEVILRCVPISNHLYFYWYRQILGQKVEFLVSFYNNEISEKSEIFDDQFSVERPDGSNFTLKIRSTKLEDSAMYFCASSAPTDYGYTFGSGTRLTVV.

The J gene is TRBJ2-6, the V gene TRBV7-8; TRBD1 might be the D (6 bases). Trimming pared 5 bases from V and 0 bases from J, leaving 17 bases between. The germline V gene encodes CDR1 SGHVS and CDR2 FQNEAQ. The length of the CDR3 is 18 residues. The CDR3 sequence is CASSLPGQWGSGANVLTF. The CDR3 bases are TGTGCCAGCAGCCTACCAGGACAGTGGGGCTCTGGGGCCAACGTCCTGACTTTC.

This chain joins TRBV6-1 and TRBJ1-2; D uncertain. The CDR3 has 15 residues. The V gene lost 2 bases and the J gene lost 3 bases, with 13 bases spanning the gap. The germline CDR1 and CDR2 sequences are MNHNS and SASEGT. The CDR3 DNA follows: TGTGCCAGCAGTGAACCCCCGTCGAGGGACTATGGCTACACCTTC. This sequence encodes CASSEPPSRDYGYTF.

V is TRBV4-2 and J is TRBJ2-7, with 10 bases aligning to TRBD1. V shed 4 bases, J shed 4 bases, and the junction held 1 base outside the gene matches. The germline CDR1 and CDR2 sequences are LGHNA and YNFKEQ. The CDR3 extends over 13 amino acids. CDR3 nucleotides: TGTGCCAGCAGCCCGGACAGGGGGTACGAGCAGTACTTC. Translating it yields CASSPDRGYEQYF.

This chain connects TRBV5-4 to TRBJ1-2, with a tentative D call TRBD1 (6 bases). The V end was cut by 4 bases, the J end by 7 bases, with 20 bases between. Germline CDR1 SGHNT, CDR2 YYREEE (reference sequence). This CDR3 has 15 amino acids. The CDR3 region is CASSPRTVDYGGYTF. The CDR3 DNA reads as TGTGCCAGCAGCCCTCGGACAGTGGATTACGGTGGCTACACCTTC.

The gene calls are TRBV7-9 and TRBJ1-1; 7 nucleotides align to TRBD1. The CDR3 is made up of 15 amino acids. Germline V CDR1 and CDR2: SEHNR, FQNEAQ (reference sequence). V gave up 4 bases and J gave up 3 bases; unmatched junction bases: 8. The CDR3 here is CASSSPTGRDTEAFF. The DNA of the CDR3 is TGTGCCAGCAGCTCACCGACAGGGAGGGACACTGAAGCTTTCTTT. Combining the CDR3 with reference TRBV7-9 and TRBJ1-1 gives the whole variable domain DTGVSQNPRHKITKRGQNVTFRCDPISEHNRLYWYRQTLGQGPEFLTYFQNEAQLEKSRLLSDRFSAERPKGSFSTLEIQRTEQGDSAMYLCASSSPTGRDTEAFFGQGTRLTVV.

This clone was observed a single time. The chain carries TRBV6-5 and TRBJ2-7, with 9 nucleotides matching TRBD1. The CDR3 has 13 residues. The V segment lost 7 bases and the J segment 7 bases; nucleotides outside the gene matches: 8. CDR1 and CDR2 from the germline V gene are MNHEY and SVGAGI. The CDR3 sequence is CASKSPQGAEQYF. DNA for the CDR3: TGTGCCAGCAAGAGCCCACAGGGGGCTGAGCAGTACTTC.

The genes are TRBV6-6 and TRBJ2-1, with D uncertain. The germline CDR1 and CDR2 sequences are MNHNY and SVGAGI (reference sequence). The ends were cut back, 5 bases at V and 5 bases at J, with 19 bases in the middle. The CDR3 is 16 residues long. The CDR3 DNA follows: TGTGCCAGCAGTCGAATCCCAGTTGGCCCTAACAATGAGCAGTTCTTC. Its translation is CASSRIPVGPNNEQFF.

The chain combines TRBV5-6 with TRBJ1-1, with D hard to call. This CDR3 comprises 12 residues. From germline, CDR1 is SGHDT and CDR2 YYEEEE. The V end lost 1 base, the J end lost 1 base, and 2 bases lay between the germline ends. DNA of the CDR3: TGTGCCAGCAGCTTGAGGAACACTGAAGCTTTCTTT. This codes for CASSLRNTEAFF. Combining the CDR3 with reference TRBV5-6 and TRBJ1-1 gives the whole variable domain DAGVTQSPTHLIKTRGQQVTLRCSPKSGHDTVSWYQQALGQGPQFIFQYYEEEERQRGNFPDRFSGHQFPNYSSELNVNALLLGDSALYLCASSLRNTEAFFGQGTRLTVV.

Comments on this clone: Distinct nucleotide sequences in the sample also encode this CDR3. The chain recombines TRBV6-5 with TRBJ1-6; TRBD1 aligns across 7 bases. Germline trimming cut 2 bases from V and 5 bases from J; bases unmatched to any gene: 3. The CDR3 covers 15 residues. CDR1 MNHEY and CDR2 SVGAGI come from the germline V gene. The CDR3 is CASSYRDRDNSPLHF. The CDR3 DNA follows: TGTGCCAGCAGTTACAGGGACAGAGATAATTCACCCCTCCACTTT.

CDR3 nucleotides: TGTGCCAGCAGCCCCTCCCCCGCAGGGGTGACTAGCACAGATACGCAGTATTTT. This encodes CASSPSPAGVTSTDTQYF. This rearrangement joins TRBV7-3 to TRBJ2-3; tentatively, D is TRBD1 (6 bases). CDR3 size: 18 residues. Germline CDR1 reads SGHTA; CDR2 reads FQGTGA. V shed 5 bases and J shed 0 bases, with 21 bases lying between them.

This chain links TRBV6-6 with TRBJ2-7; 11 bases line up with TRBD1. This CDR3 contains 14 residues. Germline V gene sequence: CDR1 MNHNY, CDR2 SVGAGI (reference sequence). With V trimmed by 7 bases and J by 3 bases, 5 bases remained unmatched. The CDR3 DNA reads as TGTGCCAGCACGAAGGGACAGGGGGGCTACGAGCAGTACTTC. This translates into CASTKGQGGYEQYF.

V is TRBV28 and J is TRBJ2-2; D remains unclear. Trimming removed 4 bases from V and 5 bases from J, with 14 bases in between. Germline V CDR1 and CDR2: MDHEN, SYDVKM. CDR3 size: 15 residues. CDR3: CASSSVLRGTGELFF. CDR3 sequence (DNA): TGTGCCAGCAGTTCCGTTCTTAGAGGTACCGGGGAGCTGTTTTTT.

The rearrangement links TRBV5-1 to TRBJ2-3; no clear D. CDR3 length: 15 amino acids. Germline V gene lookup returns CDR1 SGHRS and CDR2 YFSETQ. The germline V and J ends were trimmed by 4 bases and 1 base, with 13 bases remaining between them. CDR3 loop: CASSADGSRTDTQYF. The CDR3 bases are TGCGCCAGCAGCGCGGACGGAAGTCGCACAGATACGCAGTATTTT. Full variable domain (rest looked up from reference TRBV5-1 and TRBJ2-3): KAGVTQTPRYLIKTRGQQVTLSCSPISGHRSVSWYQQTPGQGLQFLFEYFSETQRNKGNFPGRFSGRQFSNSRSEMNVSTLELGDSALYLCASSADGSRTDTQYFGPGTRLTVL.

The chain couples TRBV11-3 to TRBJ2-1, with D perhaps TRBD1 or TRBD2 (5 bases each). Trimming shortened V by 1 base and J by 8 bases, and 15 bases separated the two germline ends. The CDR3 length is 15 residues. CDR1 is SGHNT, CDR2 YENEEA, per germline. The CDR3 reads CASSLGTGGSHEQFF. The CDR3 DNA follows: TGTGCCAGCAGCTTAGGTACAGGCGGGTCCCATGAGCAGTTCTTC.

V usage is TRBV2 and J usage is TRBJ2-7; TRBD1 agrees at 9 bases. The V and J ends lost 7 bases and 1 base, in that order; junction bases with no gene match: 8. The CDR3 is 15 amino acids. CDR1 and CDR2 from the germline V gene are SNHLY and FYNNEI. In DNA form, the CDR3 reads TGTGCCAGCACATCAACCGGGACAGGGTCCTACGAGCAGTACTTC. Translating it yields CASTSTGTGSYEQYF. Looking up the rest from reference TRBV2 and TRBJ2-7 gives the full variable domain: EPEVTQTPSHQVTQMGQEVILRCVPISNHLYFYWYRQILGQKVEFLVSFYNNEISEKSEIFDDQFSVERPDGSNFTLKIRSTKLEDSAMYFCASTSTGTGSYEQYFGPGTRLTVT.

This chain joins TRBV10-3 and TRBJ1-6; unclear D gene. The CDR3 length is 14 residues. Germline CDR1 and CDR2: ENHRY and SYGVKD. Trimming took 0 bases from V and 7 from J, leaving 7 bases between them. The chain's CDR3 is CAISESTLNSPLHF. CDR3 sequence (DNA): TGTGCCATCAGTGAGTCAACACTAAATTCACCCCTCCACTTT.

V and J are TRBV5-6 and TRBJ2-7; 8 bases are shared with TRBD1. Germline lookup yields CDR1 SGHDT and CDR2 YYEEEE. J lost 3 bases, V lost 3 bases, and 5 bases had no gene match. This CDR3 comprises 14 residues. The chain's CDR3 is CASSSAGTGYEQYF. The CDR3 nucleotides read TGTGCCAGCAGCTCGGCCGGGACAGGCTACGAGCAGTACTTC.

This chain links TRBV7-2 with TRBJ1-3; D uncertain. Germline CDR1 SGHTA, CDR2 FQGNSA. Trimming took off 3 bases at V and 0 bases at J, with 12 bases between the two ends. The CDR3 loop spans 16 amino acids. CDR3 bases: TGTGCCAGCAGCTTTCGGCCCATTCTCTCTGGAAACACCATATATTTT. Amino acid sequence: CASSFRPILSGNTIYF.

The V and J genes are TRBV9 and TRBJ1-2; 9 bases line up with TRBD1. Germline V gene lookup returns CDR1 SGDLS and CDR2 YYNGEE. The V and J ends lost 5 bases and 7 bases, in that order; junction bases with no gene match: 9. The CDR3 is 14 amino acids. Written as DNA, the CDR3 is TGTGCCAGCAGGACTACAGGGGGCCTCGTTGGCTACACCTTC. This sequence encodes CASRTTGGLVGYTF.

V gene TRBV7-2 combines with J gene TRBJ2-7, with D maybe TRBD2 (6 bases). Germline V CDR1 and CDR2: SGHTA, FQGNSA. This CDR3 region has 15 residues. V was shortened by 3 bases and J by 3 bases, with 15 bases between the two germline ends. The CDR3 nucleotides read TGTGCCAGCAGCTTTGGCGGGGCCCAAAGCTACGAGCAGTACTTC. Its protein is CASSFGGAQSYEQYF.

The rearrangement joins TRBV9 to TRBJ1-2; 9 positions agree with TRBD1. The CDR3 is made up of 16 amino acids. V dropped 0 bases and J dropped 4; count of bases not matched to a gene: 7. Germline V CDR1 and CDR2: SGDLS, YYNGEE. The CDR3 coding sequence is TGTGCCAGCAGCGTAGGAGACGGGACAGGGAGCTATGGCTACACCTTC. Residues: CASSVGDGTGSYGYTF.